These 9 T cell receptor beta chains were sequenced from one sample in a study of control samples from healthy donors and cancer patients. Using immunoSEQ multiplex PCR, the repertoire was profiled, and TCRdb retains in-frame clones only, with some absent. The sample records 120,000 or so clones, about 87% being singletons. Sequenced sample: blood. Receptor source: a man in his sixties in good health.

V and J are TRBV5-1 and TRBJ2-5, with D maybe TRBD1 (6 bases). Trimming removed 2 bases at V and 11 bases at J, with 22 bases between. This CDR3 is 15 amino acids long. The germline V gene encodes CDR1 SGHRS and CDR2 YFSETQ. CDR3 bases: TGCGCCAGCAGCTTTGAGGGGACAAACCAAGCGTTACAGTACTTC. Protein: CASSFEGTNQALQYF. Full variable domain (rest looked up from reference TRBV5-1 and TRBJ2-5): KAGVTQTPRYLIKTRGQQVTLSCSPISGHRSVSWYQQTPGQGLQFLFEYFSETQRNKGNFPGRFSGRQFSNSRSEMNVSTLELGDSALYLCASSFEGTNQALQYFGPGTRLLVL.

The chain links TRBV7-2 to TRBJ1-3; perhaps TRBD1 as D (5 bases). Trimming pared 1 base from V and 8 bases from J, leaving 12 bases between. The germline gives CDR1 SGHTA, CDR2 FQGNSA. CDR3 length: 14 residues. The CDR3 region is CASSLEGRVDTIYF. As DNA, the CDR3 is TGTGCCAGCAGCTTAGAGGGCAGGGTGGACACCATATATTTT.

V gene TRBV28 combines with J gene TRBJ1-1; D might be TRBD1 (6 bases). The CDR3 sequence is 14 residues long. Germline V gives CDR1 MDHEN, CDR2 SYDVKM. Trimming shortened V by 5 bases and J by 6 bases, and 16 bases separated the two germline ends. The CDR3 protein is CASSLGGAGAEAFF. DNA of the CDR3: TGTGCCAGCAGTCTCGGGGGCGCCGGGGCTGAAGCTTTCTTT.

This chain joins TRBV6-2 or TRBV6-3 and TRBJ2-7; 9 bases are shared with TRBD1. This CDR3 comprises 14 residues. The V and J ends lost 6 bases and 6 bases, in that order; junction bases with no gene match: 9. Per the germline V gene, CDR1 is MNHEY and CDR2 is SVGEGT. This CDR3 reads CASSTNRGHGEQYF. The CDR3 DNA sequence: TGTGCCAGCAGCACCAACAGGGGGCATGGCGAGCAGTACTTC.

The chain links TRBV14 to TRBJ2-3; TRBD1 aligns across 8 bases. The V gene's germline CDR1 is SGHDN and CDR2 FVKESK. V dropped 4 bases and J dropped 3; count of bases not matched to a gene: 9. This CDR3 region has 16 residues. This CDR3 reads CASSRHEDRETDTQYF. The CDR3 bases are TGTGCCAGCAGCCGACATGAGGACAGGGAGACAGATACGCAGTATTTT.

J is TRBJ2-7 and V is TRBV27, with 10 positions matching TRBD1. Germline V gives CDR1 MNHEY, CDR2 SMNVEV (reference sequence). CDR3 length: 15 amino acids. Trimming took 7 bases from V and 6 from J; bases not matched to a gene: 12. CDR3 loop: CASTGLGTGAVEQYF. The CDR3 DNA reads TGTGCCAGCACCGGGTTGGGGACAGGGGCGGTCGAGCAGTACTTC.

The chain has TRBV5-1 and TRBJ2-5, with D tentatively TRBD2 (6 bases). This CDR3 is built from 16 residues. Germline V gives CDR1 SGHRS, CDR2 YFSETQ. Trimming stripped 0 bases from V and 0 bases from J, with 12 bases between. This chain's CDR3 is CASSLGAGGDQETQYF. CDR3 coding DNA: TGCGCCAGCAGCTTGGGGGCTGGCGGGGACCAAGAGACCCAGTACTTC.

This rearrangement joins TRBV6-5 to TRBJ1-5, with TRBD1 matching 9 bases. Trimming at V came to 5 bases and at J to 7 bases, leaving 9 bases not matched to a gene. The germline CDR1 and CDR2 sequences are MNHEY and SVGAGI. This CDR3 region has 15 residues. The CDR3 DNA reads as TGTGCCAGCAGTAAGGAGGGACAGGGTGTGCAGCCCCAGCATTTT. As protein: CASSKEGQGVQPQHF.

The chain carries TRBV3-1 (or the pseudogene TRBV3-2) and TRBJ1-1; 8 bases fit TRBD1. The CDR3 is 11 amino acids. Germline V lookup: CDR1 LGHDT, CDR2 YNNKEL (reference sequence). With 4 bases clipped from V and 10 bases from J, the junction kept 2 bases outside the gene matches. The CDR3 DNA reads TGTGCCAGCAGCCTGGACAGGGTAGCTTTCTTT. This codes for CASSLDRVAFF.